The source of this T cell receptor beta chain is a study of response to subunit inactivated influenza vaccine. Points from the study as a whole: Researchers suggested that each seasonal influenza vaccination recruits few new T cells.

The CDR3 loop spans 14 amino acids. The V end lost 3 bases, the J end lost 1 base, and 9 bases lay between the germline ends. Germline V gene lookup returns CDR1 SGHAT and CDR2 FQNNGV. Each CDR3 protein is one row after TCRdb ran MiXCR on the RT-PCR reads. The sample has 400,000 to 650,000 distinct CDR3 sequences, less than 7.5% seen once; the top ten hold about an eighth. As regards this clonotype: Its specificity is unknown.

The sequencing used PBMCs from blood, collected approximately 25 months after vaccination. This chain uses TRBV11-2 with TRBJ2-5; D perhaps matches TRBD2 (5 bases). The clonotype was recovered from a man aged 50 to 75 who received an inactivated influenza vaccine. This CDR3 is CASSFRLTQETQYF. CDR3 in DNA: TGTGCCAGCAGCTTCAGACTAACCCAAGAGACCCAGTACTTC.